Presented here are 22 T cell receptor beta chains from one specimen sequenced in a study of human T cells and chemical hapten exposure. Each CDR3 protein is one row after TCRdb ran MiXCR on the RACE reads. Of 150,000 to 200,000 distinct CDR3 sequences detected, roughly 30% appear once; the ten largest clones hold about 2.8%. Time point meaning: pre-sensitization, week 0. Treatment in this sample: therapeutic diphenylcyclopropenone sensitization with weekly scalp DPC. The source material was whole blood, sampled in connection with sensitization to the hapten diphenylcyclopropenone (DPC). All receptors derive from a woman aged 30 to 39 with alopecia areata. Some clones in this sample may be carry-over from other donors' samples.

This clonotype has a count of ten or more. This chain joins TRBV6-2 or TRBV6-3 and TRBJ2-5; 9 nucleotides match TRBD2. The trim removed 5 bases at V and 7 bases at J, leaving 11 bases unmatched. From germline, CDR1 is MNHEY and CDR2 SVGEGT. The CDR3 has 15 residues. The CDR3, as DNA: TGTGCCAGCAGTGACGAGACTAGCGGCCACAGGACCCAGTACTTC. Translation: CASSDETSGHRTQYF.

The table lists this clonotype with many counts. The chain couples TRBV6-5 to TRBJ2-2, with TRBD2 identical over 8 bases. From germline, CDR1 is MNHEY and CDR2 SVGAGI. The V gene end was trimmed by 2 bases and the J gene end by 2 bases; junction bases not matched to a gene: 16. The CDR3 runs 20 residues. CDR3: CASSYLSSPTAGGNTGELFF. CDR3 bases: TGTGCCAGCAGTTACCTTTCGAGCCCCACGGCGGGGGGAAACACCGGGGAGCTGTTTTTT.

V usage is TRBV29-1 and J usage is TRBJ2-7; D is possibly TRBD1 (6 bases). This CDR3 contains 14 residues. Trimming took 6 bases from V and 3 from J, leaving 18 bases between them. Germline-derived CDR1 and CDR2 are SQVTM and ANQGSEA. In nucleotides, the CDR3 is TGCAGCGTCTCCGGGAATCCCAGGGGCTACGAGCAGTACTTC. Protein sequence: CSVSGNPRGYEQYF.

This clonotype has a handful of counts. The genes are TRBV20-1 and TRBJ1-2, with D unresolved. Trimming stripped 6 bases from V and 2 bases from J, with 13 bases between. Germline lookup yields CDR1 DFQATT and CDR2 SNEGSKA (reference sequence). This CDR3 contains 13 residues. The CDR3 DNA is TGCAGTGCCGACCTACAGAGAAACTATGGCTACACCTTC. This sequence encodes CSADLQRNYGYTF.

This clonotype was found a few times. This rearrangement joins TRBV3-1 to TRBJ2-3; D is undetermined. Trimming cost V 4 bases and J 2 bases, with 10 bases left between them. The V gene's germline CDR1 is LGHDT and CDR2 YNNKEL (reference sequence). The CDR3 is made up of 14 amino acids. The CDR3 sequence: CASSRKGNTDTQYF. In DNA, the CDR3 is TGTGCCAGCAGCCGAAAAGGCAACACAGATACGCAGTATTTT.

The table lists this clonotype with a few counts. The CDR3 spells CASSWISGGRVGEQYF. CDR3 coding DNA: TGTGCCAGCAGCTGGATTAGCGGGGGCCGGGTAGGAGAGCAGTACTTC. The V and J genes are TRBV3-1 and TRBJ2-7; 9 bases are a match to TRBD2. The V gene end was trimmed by 5 bases and the J gene end by 7 bases; junction bases not matched to a gene: 15. CDR1 LGHDT and CDR2 YNNKEL come from the germline V gene (reference sequence). This CDR3 region has 16 residues.

The gene calls are TRBV7-8 and TRBJ2-6; no reliable D call. The length of the CDR3 is 17 residues. V shed 0 bases and J shed 2 bases, with 11 bases lying between them. The germline V gene has CDR1 SGHVS and CDR2 FQNEAQ. DNA of the CDR3: TGTGCCAGCAGCTTAGCCCGGGTCCCCCCTGGGGCCAACGTCCTGACTTTC. Its translation: CASSLARVPPGANVLTF.

The chain couples TRBV10-3 to TRBJ2-1; TRBD1 aligns across 9 bases. V shed 11 bases, J shed 2 bases, and the junction held 4 bases outside the gene matches. There are 13 residues in the CDR3. Germline V gene data show CDR1 as ENHRY and CDR2 as SYGVKD. The CDR3 DNA reads as TGTGCCGTCCGGGACAGGGCCTACAATGAGCAGTTCTTC. The encoded protein is CAVRDRAYNEQFF.

The chain links TRBV20-1 to TRBJ1-5; no clear D gene. Deletions cut 3 bases from V and 5 bases from J, with 11 bases between. The CDR3 consists of 13 residues. Germline V gene data show CDR1 as DFQATT and CDR2 as SNEGSKA (reference sequence). The CDR3 sequence is CSASRKLDQPQHF. The CDR3 DNA sequence: TGCAGTGCTAGTCGCAAGCTCGATCAGCCCCAGCATTTT.

This chain joins TRBV9 and TRBJ1-3; no reliable D call. The CDR3 loop spans 17 amino acids. V gave up 0 bases and J gave up 0 bases, with 13 bases separating them. Germline V gene lookup returns CDR1 SGDLS and CDR2 YYNGEE. The CDR3 coding sequence is TGTGCCAGCAGCGTAGGTCATGCACTCTCCTCTGGAAACACCATATATTTT. Amino acid sequence: CASSVGHALSSGNTIYF.

This chain connects TRBV4-2 to TRBJ2-1, with TRBD1 matching over 10 bases. This CDR3 spans 16 amino acids. With 4 bases clipped from V and 4 bases from J, the junction kept 7 bases outside the gene matches. Germline assignment: CDR1 LGHNA and CDR2 YNFKEQ. CDR3 residues: CASSPHRDRGYNEQFF. In DNA form, the CDR3 reads TGTGCCAGCAGCCCTCACCGGGACAGGGGTTACAATGAGCAGTTCTTC.

The chain couples TRBV15 to TRBJ2-1, with 8 bases fitting TRBD1. The ends lost 1 base at V and 5 bases at J; junction bases unmatched: 7. Looked up from germline, CDR1 is LNHNV and CDR2 is YYDKDF (reference sequence). The CDR3 length is 16 residues. The DNA for the CDR3 is TGTGCCACCAGCAGAGGCGGACAGGGTGCCCACAATGAGCAGTTCTTC. It translates to CATSRGGQGAHNEQFF.

Ten or more counts support this clonotype. This chain links TRBV20-1 with TRBJ1-5, with D hard to call. The CDR3 contains 16 residues. V lost 2 bases, J lost 0 bases, and 14 bases lay in between. Germline V lookup: CDR1 DFQATT, CDR2 SNEGSKA (reference sequence). CDR3 sequence reads: CSARPMGASSNQPQHF. CDR3 nucleotide sequence: TGCAGTGCTAGACCCATGGGAGCCAGTAGCAATCAGCCCCAGCATTTT.

Only a few counts were recorded for this clonotype. J is TRBJ2-5 and V is TRBV29-1; 12 bases are shared with TRBD2. The trim removed 2 bases at V and 10 bases at J, leaving 8 bases unmatched. The CDR3 runs 14 residues. Germline values: CDR1 SQVTM, CDR2 ANQGSEA. The CDR3 region is CSVERTSGTMGQYF. The CDR3 DNA sequence: TGCAGCGTTGAAAGGACTAGCGGGACCATGGGCCAGTACTTC.

The gene calls are TRBV7-2 and TRBJ2-3; TRBD2 might be the D (6 bases). The CDR3 extends over 17 amino acids. The germline gives CDR1 SGHTA, CDR2 FQGNSA. Trimming removed 5 bases from V and 1 base from J, with 19 bases in between. CDR3 nucleotides: TGTGCCAGCAGCCCGCACCGGGGGACGGGCGGCACAGATACGCAGTATTTT. As protein: CASSPHRGTGGTDTQYF.

This clonotype was detected only a few times. This sequence joins TRBV2 and TRBJ2-2; 8 bases line up with TRBD1. The germline V gene encodes CDR1 SNHLY and CDR2 FYNNEI. Germline trimming cut 4 bases from V and 4 bases from J; bases unmatched to any gene: 8. CDR3 length: 16 amino acids. The CDR3 sequence is CASSGLQGAGTGELFF. The CDR3 nucleotides are TGTGCCAGCAGTGGGCTCCAGGGGGCGGGCACCGGGGAGCTGTTTTTT.

This clonotype was found a few times. The chain carries TRBV5-5 and TRBJ1-4, with D maybe TRBD1 (6 bases). The V end was cut by 2 bases, the J end by 6 bases, with 11 bases between. The CDR3 has 14 amino acids. Germline loops: CDR1 SGHKS, CDR2 YYEKEE (reference sequence). The CDR3 loop is CASSFQGGDEKLFF. The CDR3 bases are TGTGCCAGCAGCTTTCAAGGGGGAGATGAAAAACTGTTTTTT. Filled out from reference TRBV5-5 and TRBJ1-4, the complete variable domain reads DAGVTQSPTHLIKTRGQQVTLRCSPISGHKSVSWYQQVLGQGPQFIFQYYEKEERGRGNFPDRFSARQFPNYSSELNVNALLLGDSALYLCASSFQGGDEKLFFGSGTQLSVL.

The rearrangement uses TRBV29-1 and TRBJ1-1; 12 bases line up with TRBD1. This CDR3 has 16 amino acids. Germline V gene data show CDR1 as SQVTM and CDR2 as ANQGSEA. V lost 3 bases to trimming and J lost 1 base; unmatched junction nucleotides: 6. The CDR3 is CSVDGTGGAWNTEAFF. CDR3 nucleotide sequence: TGCAGCGTTGACGGGACAGGGGGCGCCTGGAACACTGAAGCTTTCTTT.

This clonotype was seen a few times. The CDR3: CAGGRDSANYGYTF. The DNA for the CDR3 is TGTGCCGGAGGACGGGACAGCGCTAACTATGGCTACACCTTC. The chain has TRBV7-9 and TRBJ1-2; the match to TRBD1 covers 7 bases. Per germline, CDR1 SEHNR and CDR2 FQNEAQ (reference sequence). CDR3 length equals 14 residues. J lost 0 bases, V lost 11 bases, and 9 bases had no gene match.

The sample holds many counts of this clonotype. The gene calls are TRBV28 and TRBJ1-2; D gene ambiguous. The ends were cut back, 6 bases at V and 4 bases at J, with 6 bases in the middle. Germline V gene data show CDR1 as MDHEN and CDR2 as SYDVKM. The CDR3 runs to 11 residues. The CDR3 DNA reads TGTGCCAGCAGCCCCAGCTATGGCTACACCTTC. Translating it yields CASSPSYGYTF.

The sample holds many counts of this clonotype. The V call is TRBV9, the J call TRBJ1-1, with D uncertain. This CDR3 contains 14 residues. Trimming cost V 0 bases and J 5 bases, with 11 bases left between them. Germline CDR1 and CDR2: SGDLS and YYNGEE. CDR3 region: CASSVANSLTEAFF. CDR3 DNA sequence: TGTGCCAGCAGCGTAGCGAATAGTCTAACTGAAGCTTTCTTT.

The genes are TRBV5-1 and TRBJ2-1; possibly TRBD1 for D (6 bases). There are 15 residues in the CDR3. V dropped 0 bases and J dropped 7 bases, with 14 bases sitting between them. Germline V gene sequence: CDR1 SGHRS, CDR2 YFSETQ. The CDR3 DNA follows: TGCGCCAGCAGCTTGGTTACAGGGTCAACAAATGAGCAGTTCTTC. This codes for CASSLVTGSTNEQFF. Looking up the rest from reference TRBV5-1 and TRBJ2-1 gives the full variable domain: KAGVTQTPRYLIKTRGQQVTLSCSPISGHRSVSWYQQTPGQGLQFLFEYFSETQRNKGNFPGRFSGRQFSNSRSEMNVSTLELGDSALYLCASSLVTGSTNEQFFGPGTRLTVL.